This T cell receptor (beta chain) came from a study of early T cells in non-severe SARS-CoV-2 infection. Using its own MiXCR run on the 5' RACE reads, TCRdb lists one record per CDR3 protein. The profile shows about 55,000 distinct CDR3 sequences, under 15% of them singletons. This clonotype has just a few counts. Trimming removed 2 bases at V and 6 bases at J, with 16 bases between. CDR3 length: 15 residues. Per germline, CDR1 LGHDT and CDR2 YNNKEL (reference sequence). This clonotype originated in an adult who was a healthcare worker with PCR-confirmed SARS-CoV-2 infection or an uninfected control (not recorded which). This chain uses TRBV3-1 with TRBJ1-2, with D uncertain. The sequencing here drew on whole blood, taken at baseline. CDR3 DNA: TGTGCCAGCAGCCAACTCGGCGGACGCCCCGATGGCTACACCTTC. It specifies CASSQLGGRPDGYTF. The full variable domain, in which reference TRBV3-1 and TRBJ1-2 provide the parts outside the CDR3, is DTAVSQTPKYLVTQMGNDKSIKCEQNLGHDTMYWYKQDSKKFLKIMFSYNNKELIINETVPNRFSPKSPDKAHLNLHINSLELGDSAVYFCASSQLGGRPDGYTFGSGTRLTVV.